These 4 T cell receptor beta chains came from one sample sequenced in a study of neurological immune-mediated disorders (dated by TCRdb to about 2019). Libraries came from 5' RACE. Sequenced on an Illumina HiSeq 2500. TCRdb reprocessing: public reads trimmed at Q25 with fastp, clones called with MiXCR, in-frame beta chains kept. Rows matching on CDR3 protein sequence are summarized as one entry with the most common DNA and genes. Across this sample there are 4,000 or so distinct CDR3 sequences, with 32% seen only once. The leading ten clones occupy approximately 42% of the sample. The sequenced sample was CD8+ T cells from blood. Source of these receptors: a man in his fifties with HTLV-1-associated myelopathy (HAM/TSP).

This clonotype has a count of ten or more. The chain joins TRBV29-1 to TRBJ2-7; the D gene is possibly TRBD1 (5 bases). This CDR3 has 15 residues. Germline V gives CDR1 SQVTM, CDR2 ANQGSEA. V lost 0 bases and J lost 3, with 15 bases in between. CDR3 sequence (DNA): TGCAGCGTTGAAGATACGGCAGGGCTACGCTACGAGCAGTACTTC. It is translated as CSVEDTAGLRYEQYF.

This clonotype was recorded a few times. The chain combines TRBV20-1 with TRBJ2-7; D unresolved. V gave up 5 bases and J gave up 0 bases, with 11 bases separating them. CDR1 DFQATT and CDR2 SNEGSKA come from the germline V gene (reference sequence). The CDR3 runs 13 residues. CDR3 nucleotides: TGCAGTGCTTTCGGACGGAACTCCTACGAGCAGTACTTC. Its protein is CSAFGRNSYEQYF.

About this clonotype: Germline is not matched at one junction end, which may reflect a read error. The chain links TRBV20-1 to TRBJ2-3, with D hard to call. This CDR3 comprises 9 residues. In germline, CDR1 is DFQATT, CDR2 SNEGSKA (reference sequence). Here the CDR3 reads CSAGDTQYF. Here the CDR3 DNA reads TGCAGTGCTGGAGATACGCAGTATTTT.

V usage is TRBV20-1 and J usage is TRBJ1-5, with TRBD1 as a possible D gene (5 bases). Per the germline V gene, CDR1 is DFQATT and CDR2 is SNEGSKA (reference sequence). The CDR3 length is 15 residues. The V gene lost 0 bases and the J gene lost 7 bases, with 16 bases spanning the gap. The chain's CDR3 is CSARDRSRVGQPQHF. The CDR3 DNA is TGCAGTGCTAGAGATAGGTCCAGGGTCGGGCAGCCCCAGCATTTT.